These T cell receptor beta chains were read from a single sample in a study of a mutant IDH1 vaccine in newly diagnosed glioma. Measured with immunoSEQ multiplex PCR; TCRdb has only the in-frame clones, and not every one. The table shows about 46,000 clones, with roughly 80% occurring only once. The sample here was PBMCs, taken from a glioma patient treated with radiotherapy, temozolomide or both. These receptors were collected from a woman in her thirties or forties with glioma. Both conserved end residues are part of each CDR3. D genes are given only for firm matches. Where a row states a size, it is once, few, many or the class of an expanded clone; other rows omit it.

v_gene: TRBV4-2
abundance: NA
d_gene: NA
j_gene: TRBJ2-2
CDR3aa: CASSQVAAPNTGELFF
CDR3nt: TGTGCCAGCAGCCAAGTTGCCGCACCGAACACCGGGGAGCTGTTTTTT

v_gene: TRBV25-1
abundance: few
d_gene: NA
j_gene: TRBJ1-6
CDR3aa: CASSDYNSPLHF
CDR3nt: TGTGCCAGCAGTGACTATAATTCACCCCTCCACTTT

v_gene: TRBV5-4
abundance: few
d_gene: TRBD1
j_gene: TRBJ1-4
CDR3aa: CASSQRTGEGEKLFF
CDR3nt: TGTGCCAGCAGCCAACGGACAGGGGAGGGCGAAAAACTGTTTTTT

v_gene: TRBV1
abundance: NA
d_gene: NA
j_gene: TRBJ2-5
CDR3aa: CTSTLAGEEETQYF
CDR3nt: TGCACCAGCACGCTAGCGGGGGAAGAAGAGACCCAGTACTTC

v_gene: TRBV5-1
abundance: NA
d_gene: TRBD1
j_gene: TRBJ2-2
CDR3aa: CASSSTLRGPEGELFF
CDR3nt: TGCGCCAGCAGCTCGACCCTCAGGGGGCCAGAGGGGGAGCTGTTTTTT

v_gene: TRBV5-5
abundance: NA
d_gene: NA
j_gene: TRBJ1-3
CDR3aa: CASSPEPGPPNTIYF
CDR3nt: TGTGCCAGCAGCCCCGAGCCTGGTCCCCCAAACACCATATATTTT

v_gene: TRBV10-3
abundance: NA
d_gene: NA
j_gene: TRBJ2-2
CDR3aa: CAISESTLANTGELFF
CDR3nt: TGTGCCATCAGTGAGTCTACCCTCGCGAACACCGGGGAGCTGTTTTTT

v_gene: TRBV28
abundance: NA
d_gene: TRBD1
j_gene: TRBJ2-7
CDR3aa: CASSKDRIYEQYF
CDR3nt: TGTGCCAGCAGTAAGGACAGGATCTACGAGCAGTACTTC

v_gene: TRBV6-1
abundance: NA
d_gene: NA
j_gene: TRBJ1-3
CDR3aa: CASNTGISGNTIYF
CDR3nt: TGTGCCAGCAATACGGGAATCTCTGGAAACACCATATATTTT

v_gene: TRBV11-3
abundance: NA
d_gene: TRBD1
j_gene: TRBJ1-1
CDR3aa: CASSLAGQPNTEAFF
CDR3nt: TGTGCCAGCAGCTTAGCGGGACAGCCGAACACTGAAGCTTTCTTT

v_gene: TRBV30
abundance: few
d_gene: NA
j_gene: TRBJ1-5
CDR3aa: CAHDRGSNQPQHF
CDR3nt: TGTGCCCACGACCGAGGCAGCAATCAGCCCCAGCATTTT

v_gene: TRBV27
abundance: few
d_gene: TRBD1
j_gene: TRBJ1-1
CDR3aa: CASSWGRGQYTEAFF
CDR3nt: TGTGCCAGCAGTTGGGGCAGGGGGCAGTACACTGAAGCTTTCTTT

v_gene: TRBV5-1
abundance: NA
d_gene: TRBD1
j_gene: TRBJ1-6
CDR3aa: CASGDRGGSPLHF
CDR3nt: TGCGCCAGCGGGGACAGGGGAGGTTCACCCCTCCACTTT

v_gene: TRBV7-9
abundance: NA
d_gene: NA
j_gene: TRBJ1-2
CDR3aa: CASSLNSPHRQLKNF
CDR3nt: TGTGCCAGCAGCTTAAATAGCCCGCACCGACAGCTCAAGAACTTC

v_gene: TRBV11-2
abundance: few
d_gene: NA
j_gene: TRBJ1-1
CDR3aa: CASSNQLGRFNTEAFF
CDR3nt: TGTGCCAGCAGCAATCAACTGGGTCGGTTTAACACTGAAGCTTTCTTT

v_gene: TRBV19
abundance: NA
d_gene: NA
j_gene: TRBJ1-6
CDR3aa: CASSIAALWAEPLHF
CDR3nt: TGTGCCAGTAGTATAGCTGCTCTATGGGCAGAACCCCTCCACTTT

v_gene: TRBV29-1
abundance: few
d_gene: NA
j_gene: TRBJ1-1
CDR3aa: CSVDRGSEAFF
CDR3nt: TGCAGCGTTGACCGGGGGTCTGAAGCTTTCTTT

v_gene: TRBV30
abundance: once
d_gene: NA
j_gene: TRBJ1-3
CDR3aa: CAWSTGLGPGNTIYF
CDR3nt: TGTGCCTGGAGTACAGGGCTAGGTCCCGGAAACACCATATATTTT

v_gene: TRBV18
abundance: once
d_gene: NA
j_gene: TRBJ1-1
CDR3aa: CASSPSGAMNTEAFF
CDR3nt: TGTGCCAGCTCACCTTCAGGGGCAATGAACACTGAAGCTTTCTTT

v_gene: TRBV7-6
abundance: NA
d_gene: NA
j_gene: TRBJ2-2
CDR3aa: CASSLRSRGGDGELFF
CDR3nt: TGTGCCAGCAGCCTCCGTTCTCGAGGGGGGGACGGGGAGCTGTTTTTT

v_gene: TRBV14
abundance: few
d_gene: NA
j_gene: TRBJ1-2
CDR3aa: CASSPGQNLYGYTF
CDR3nt: TGTGCCAGCAGCCCCGGGCAGAACCTCTATGGCTACACCTTC

v_gene: TRBV5-6
abundance: NA
d_gene: NA
j_gene: TRBJ2-7
CDR3aa: CASSFYVGEQYF
CDR3nt: TGTGCCAGCAGCTTTTATGTGGGGGAGCAGTACTTC